This entry describes one TCR beta chain. This record comes from a study of blood T cell repertoires in COVID-19. Study-level information: From T cells, B-cell-depleted T cells, or PBMCs came the material, which was cDNA or gDNA.

In the authors' methods: Reference gene primer amplification yielded estimated nucleated cell counts. Profiling relied on immunoSEQ multiplex PCR, and the TCRdb table lists in-frame clones only, not all of them. For V, J and clone size, that table is used; D and trimming come from the DNA. There are about 110,000 clones in the sample; roughly 83% occur only once, and less than 5% lies in the top ten. CDR1 and CDR2 from the germline V gene are LNHDA and SQIVND (reference sequence). The CDR3 spans 14 residues. Trimming took off 3 bases at V and 12 bases at J, with 18 bases between the two ends. The sequenced sample was peripheral blood. The J gene is TRBJ2-4, the V gene TRBV19, with no clear D. The source is a human donor in a cohort sampled during active COVID-19. The CDR3 reads CASSMRGRGSNQYF. CDR3 bases: TGTGCCAGTAGTATGCGAGGCCGCGGTTCGAATCAGTACTTC.